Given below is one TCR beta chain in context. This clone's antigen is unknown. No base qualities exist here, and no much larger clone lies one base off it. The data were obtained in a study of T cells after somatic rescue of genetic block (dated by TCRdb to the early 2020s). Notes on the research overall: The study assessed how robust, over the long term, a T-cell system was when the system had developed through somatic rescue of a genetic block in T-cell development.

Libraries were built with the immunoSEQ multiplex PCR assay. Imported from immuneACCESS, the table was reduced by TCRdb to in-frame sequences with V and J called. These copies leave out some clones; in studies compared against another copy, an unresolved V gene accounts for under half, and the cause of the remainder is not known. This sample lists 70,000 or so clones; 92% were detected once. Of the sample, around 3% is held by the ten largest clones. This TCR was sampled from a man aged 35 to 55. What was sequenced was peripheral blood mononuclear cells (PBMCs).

For the CDR3, the sequence is CASSLVAGDTGELFF. The sequenced DNA: TGCGCCAGCAGCTTGGTGGCAGGGGACACCGGGGAGCTGTTTTTT. The sequence links TRBV5-1 to TRBJ2-2; TRBD1 is a weak D gene call, 6 bases matching. The CDR3 measures 15 amino acids from cysteine to phenylalanine. Kept here is only the CDR3 DNA, which spans 45 bases and is read in frame from base 1. According to the germline V gene, CDR1 reads SGHRS and CDR2 reads YFSETQ. Between the V and J ends, shortened by 0 bases and 3 bases respectively, the junction contains 9 bases.